Each of the 13 T cell receptor beta chains below was sequenced from the same sample in a study of control samples from healthy donors and cancer patients. Sequenced by immunoSEQ multiplex PCR; TCRdb stores in-frame clones only, minus some. The table lists around 150,000 clones, approximately 86% of them singletons. Sequenced material: blood. The source of these receptors is a man younger than 35 in good health.

The chain has TRBV6-5 and TRBJ1-4; a possible D gene is TRBD1 (5 bases). The CDR3 has 13 amino acids. Germline V gives CDR1 MNHEY, CDR2 SVGAGI. V lost 10 bases and J lost 7, with 16 bases in between. CDR3 protein: CATYGGEGEKLFF. In nucleotides, the CDR3 is TGTGCCACCTATGGGGGGGAGGGTGAAAAACTGTTTTTT.

The chain uses TRBV4-2 and TRBJ2-3; 9 positions agree with TRBD2. Per germline, CDR1 LGHNA and CDR2 YNFKEQ. With 4 bases clipped from V and 6 bases from J, the junction kept 11 bases outside the gene matches. The CDR3 runs to 16 residues. CDR3 sequence: CASSPVASGEPDTQYF. The CDR3 bases are TGTGCCAGCAGCCCCGTGGCTAGCGGGGAACCCGATACGCAGTATTTT.

The V call is TRBV9, the J call TRBJ2-3; D is unclear. V was cut by 0 bases and J by 5 bases, with 4 bases left in between. Germline loops: CDR1 SGDLS, CDR2 YYNGEE. The CDR3 covers 12 residues. CDR3 nucleotide sequence: TGTGCCAGCAGCGTAGGAGGAGATACGCAGTATTTT. Its translation: CASSVGGDTQYF. Full variable domain (missing parts from reference TRBV9 and TRBJ2-3): DSGVTQTPKHLITATGQRVTLRCSPRSGDLSVYWYQQSLDQGLQFLIQYYNGEERAKGNILERFSAQQFPDLHSELNLSSLELGDSALYFCASSVGGDTQYFGPGTRLTVL.

V gene TRBV28 combines with J gene TRBJ2-5, with D possibly being TRBD2 (6 bases). The V and J ends lost 5 bases and 7 bases respectively, with 20 bases between them. This CDR3 is built from 15 residues. Germline V gene data show CDR1 as MDHEN and CDR2 as SYDVKM. DNA of the CDR3: TGTGCCAGCAGTGCTTCGCGGGGCCCGTCGGGGACCCAGTACTTC. It codes for CASSASRGPSGTQYF. The variable domain in full, completed from reference TRBV28 and TRBJ2-5, reads DVKVTQSSRYLVKRTGEKVFLECVQDMDHENMFWYRQDPGLGLRLIYFSYDVKMKEKGDIPEGYSVSREKKERFSLILESASTNQTSMYLCASSASRGPSGTQYFGPGTRLLVL.

The chain joins TRBV28 to TRBJ1-1; possibly TRBD1 for D (6 bases). The CDR3 totals 15 residues. Germline CDR1 reads MDHEN; CDR2 reads SYDVKM. V was pared by 7 bases and J by 4 bases, with 19 bases between. This CDR3 is CASTLGGSFGTEAFF. CDR3 sequence (DNA): TGTGCCAGCACACTCGGGGGCAGCTTCGGCACTGAAGCTTTCTTT. Drawing the rest from reference TRBV28 and TRBJ1-1, the complete variable domain is DVKVTQSSRYLVKRTGEKVFLECVQDMDHENMFWYRQDPGLGLRLIYFSYDVKMKEKGDIPEGYSVSREKKERFSLILESASTNQTSMYLCASTLGGSFGTEAFFGQGTRLTVV.

V gene TRBV7-3 combines with J gene TRBJ2-3; TRBD2 agrees at 7 bases. The CDR3 runs to 16 residues. Germline lookup yields CDR1 SGHTA and CDR2 FQGTGA. V lost 5 bases to trimming and J lost 3 bases; unmatched junction nucleotides: 11. CDR3 coding DNA: TGTGCCAGCAGCCCCTATGGGGGGGGAACAACAGATACGCAGTATTTT. It encodes CASSPYGGGTTDTQYF. Together with reference TRBV7-3 and TRBJ2-3, the CDR3 gives the full variable domain: GAGVSQTPSNKVTEKGKYVELRCDPISGHTALYWYRQSLGQGPEFLIYFQGTGAADDSGLPNDRFFAVRPEGSVSTLKIQRTERGDSAVYLCASSPYGGGTTDTQYFGPGTRLTVL.

This rearrangement joins TRBV3-1 (or the pseudogene TRBV3-2) to TRBJ2-5; D might be TRBD2 (5 bases). Trimming removed 6 bases from V and 2 bases from J, with 16 bases in between. CDR3 length equals 15 residues. CDR1 LGHDT and CDR2 YNNKEL come from the germline V gene (reference sequence). The CDR3 is CASSPYRTEQETQYF. The CDR3 nucleotides are TGTGCCAGCAGTCCCTATCGGACTGAGCAAGAGACCCAGTACTTC.

The V call is TRBV29-1, the J call TRBJ2-1; 13 positions match TRBD2. Germline values: CDR1 SQVTM, CDR2 ANQGSEA. The CDR3 contains 17 residues. V trimming: 7 bases; J trimming: 0 bases; junction bases outside the gene matches: 9. The CDR3 protein is CSGSGTSGESSYNEQFF. CDR3 DNA: TGCAGCGGTTCCGGGACTAGCGGGGAAAGCTCCTACAATGAGCAGTTCTTC.

This chain connects TRBV19 to TRBJ1-1; TRBD1 matches 11 bases. The CDR3 extends over 16 amino acids. V lost 6 bases to trimming and J lost 7 bases; unmatched junction nucleotides: 13. Germline CDR1 reads LNHDA; CDR2 reads SQIVND (reference sequence). The CDR3 here is CASRRAGQGARIEAFF. The CDR3 region has the DNA TGTGCCAGTAGGAGGGCTGGACAGGGGGCGCGAATTGAAGCTTTCTTT.

The rearrangement uses TRBV5-6 and TRBJ1-4; D gene unclear. The CDR3 extends over 12 amino acids. CDR1 and CDR2 (germline): SGHDT, YYEEEE. Between the trimmed V and J ends, which lost 4 bases and 5 bases, there was a span of 6 bases. The CDR3 region is CASSAINEKLFF. CDR3 coding DNA: TGTGCCAGCAGCGCAATAAATGAAAAACTGTTTTTT.

The chain has TRBV5-4 and TRBJ2-5; TRBD2 matches 8 bases. This CDR3 has 15 residues. The V and J ends lost 0 bases and 4 bases, in that order; junction bases with no gene match: 5. The germline V gene has CDR1 SGHNT and CDR2 YYREEE (reference sequence). The CDR3 DNA is TGTGCCAGCAGCTTGGCTGGGCTAGCGGGAGAGACCCAGTACTTC. It is translated as CASSLAGLAGETQYF.

The chain couples TRBV7-8 to TRBJ1-3; D unresolved. Germline V lookup: CDR1 SGHVS, CDR2 FQNEAQ. Trimming pared 4 bases from V and 8 bases from J, leaving 15 bases between. The CDR3 consists of 14 residues. CDR3 in amino acids: CASSSTDGSDTIYF. The CDR3 DNA reads TGTGCCAGCAGCTCCACGGACGGCTCAGACACCATATATTTT.

The J gene is TRBJ2-7, the V gene TRBV6-5; D possibly uses TRBD1 or TRBD2 (5 bases each). The V end lost 6 bases, the J end lost 0 bases, and 15 bases lay between the germline ends. In germline, CDR1 is MNHEY, CDR2 SVGAGI. The CDR3 is 15 amino acids. The CDR3 region is CASSKDRGSSYEQYF. CDR3 nucleotide sequence: TGTGCCAGCAGCAAAGACAGAGGGTCCTCCTACGAGCAGTACTTC.